Listed below are T cell receptor beta chains from one sample, sequenced in a study of technical replicates of blood from a handful of donors. Sequencing was performed with immunoSEQ multiplex PCR; in TCRdb, only in-frame clones are kept and a portion is missing. Of 76,000 or so clones in the sample, 65% to 90% were seen once. The source material was PBMCs. The receptors come from a human donor in good health. Some clones in this sample may be carry-over from other donors' samples. Each CDR3 is given without its conserved first and last residue. The D gene is left open where the match is weak.

d_call	v_call	cdr3_aa
TRBD1	TRBV14	ASSPQTGRVSNTEAF
NA	TRBV5-4	ASSPKFGPYEQY
NA	TRBV6-5	AIGPGNLYNEQF
NA	TRBV7-9	ASSSTGGEAKNIQY
TRBD2	TRBV7-8	ASSSGGRETQY
NA	TRBV30	AWRGAGELF
NA	TRBV30	AWGQGLEQF
NA	TRBV2	ASTGGNQPQH
NA	TRBV6-1	ASSPLAGELF
NA	TRBV30	AWSVISGYNTEAF
NA	TRBV6-5	ASSYRGAYNTEAF
TRBD1	TRBV10-3	AISEKMGQLLDTIY
TRBD1	TRBV7-3	ASSTDRAGELF
NA	TRBV13	ASSLRGRNTEAF
TRBD2	TRBV7-3	ASSSAPGGGGELF
NA	TRBV14	ASSQPKDRYQETQY
TRBD1	TRBV6-4	ASSAQGDSYNEQF
TRBD1	TRBV4-3	ASSQATGNYEQY
NA	TRBV9	ASSDYNHNEQF